One sample yielded the 24 T cell receptor beta chains listed below, sequenced in a study of PD-1 blockade in classical Hodgkin lymphoma. No patient escaped relapse after autologous stem cell transplantation, and brentuximab vedotin exposure varied. The method was immunoSEQ multiplex PCR; TCRdb's version includes in-frame clones alone and lacks a portion of them. Of about 18,000 clones listed, 86% are singletons. Sequencing used peripheral blood mononuclear cells (PBMCs), obtained before the second cycle of nivolumab. These receptors originate from a human donor with classical Hodgkin lymphoma.

This chain connects TRBV4-2 to TRBJ2-7; D might be TRBD1 (6 bases). The V end was cut by 4 bases, the J end by 3 bases, with 19 bases between. CDR1 LGHNA and CDR2 YNFKEQ come from the germline V gene. The CDR3 runs to 16 residues. CDR3 bases: TGTGCCAGCAGCCTAAGACCACAGGGTAGTGGCTACGAGCAGTACTTC. It is translated as CASSLRPQGSGYEQYF.

This clone was counted a single time. The chain combines TRBV7-8 with TRBJ2-7, with 10 bases aligning to TRBD1. The CDR3 has 14 residues. The V gene end was trimmed by 4 bases and the J gene end by 4 bases; junction bases not matched to a gene: 4. In germline, CDR1 is SGHVS, CDR2 FQNEAQ. CDR3 loop: CASSSGTGVYEQYF. CDR3 nucleotides: TGTGCCAGCAGCTCCGGGACAGGGGTTTACGAGCAGTACTTC.

The chain recombines TRBV5-1 with TRBJ2-1; D gene unclear. Trimming removed 4 bases from V and 0 bases from J, with 11 bases in between. The CDR3 consists of 15 residues. The germline V gene encodes CDR1 SGHRS and CDR2 YFSETQ. CDR3 DNA sequence: TGCGCCAGCAGCCTCGTTAAAAGCTCCTACAATGAGCAGTTCTTC. This translates into CASSLVKSSYNEQFF.

This clone was detected only once. V and J are TRBV5-1 and TRBJ2-7, with a weak D call TRBD1 (6 bases). V shed 1 base and J shed 2 bases, with 10 bases lying between them. This CDR3 contains 14 residues. The germline V gene encodes CDR1 SGHRS and CDR2 YFSETQ. The DNA for the CDR3 is TGCGCCAGCAGCTTGTTTACAGGGACCTACGAGCAGTACTTC. It translates to CASSLFTGTYEQYF.

The chain couples TRBV5-1 to TRBJ2-3; TRBD2 might be the D (8 bases). V was trimmed by 0 bases and J by 2 bases, leaving 13 bases between them. Per the germline V gene, CDR1 is SGHRS and CDR2 is YFSETQ. There are 16 residues in the CDR3. The CDR3 spells CASSLAGGGNTDTQYF. The CDR3 DNA sequence: TGCGCCAGCAGCTTGGCGGGAGGGGGCAACACAGATACGCAGTATTTT. The variable domain in full, completed from reference TRBV5-1 and TRBJ2-3, reads KAGVTQTPRYLIKTRGQQVTLSCSPISGHRSVSWYQQTPGQGLQFLFEYFSETQRNKGNFPGRFSGRQFSNSRSEMNVSTLELGDSALYLCASSLAGGGNTDTQYFGPGTRLTVL.

The V gene is TRBV6-5, the J gene TRBJ2-7, with D perhaps TRBD1 or TRBD2 (5 bases each). The V and J ends lost 6 bases and 5 bases respectively, with 17 bases between them. The CDR3 totals 14 residues. Germline CDR1 is MNHEY and CDR2 is SVGAGI. The CDR3 DNA follows: TGTGCCAGCAGGCTGGGGGATTATCTCCACGAGCAGTACTTC. Protein sequence: CASRLGDYLHEQYF.

The V call is TRBV6-5, the J call TRBJ1-4, with D perhaps matching TRBD1 (6 bases). CDR1 MNHEY and CDR2 SVGAGI come from the germline V gene. Trimming took 3 bases from V and 8 from J, leaving 19 bases between them. This CDR3 has 16 amino acids. In nucleotides, the CDR3 is TGTGCCAGCAGTTATGGAAGGGGGATGAGTGAAGAAAAACTGTTTTTT. As protein: CASSYGRGMSEEKLFF.

This rearrangement joins TRBV6-5 to TRBJ2-3, with unresolved D. This CDR3 comprises 14 residues. Between the trimmed V and J ends, which lost 5 bases and 6 bases, there was a span of 15 bases. The germline V gene encodes CDR1 MNHEY and CDR2 SVGAGI. CDR3: CASSPSGFRDTQYF. In DNA form, the CDR3 reads TGTGCCAGCAGTCCATCCGGTTTTCGGGATACGCAGTATTTT.

For this clone: The sample holds other DNA sequences that translate to the same CDR3. The chain combines TRBV7-8 with TRBJ2-7; 9 bases match TRBD1. The germline V gene has CDR1 SGHVS and CDR2 FQNEAQ. With 1 base clipped from V and 7 bases from J, the junction kept 2 bases outside the gene matches. This CDR3 comprises 13 residues. The CDR3 loop reads CASSLGQGGEQYF. CDR3 DNA: TGTGCCAGCAGCTTAGGACAGGGGGGAGAGCAGTACTTC.

To note about this clone: The junction shows a germline mismatch at one end, possibly a read error. V and J are TRBV25-1 and TRBJ1-5; 8 bases are shared with TRBD1. The CDR3 is 14 amino acids. Per germline, CDR1 MGHDK and CDR2 SYGVNS. CDR3 sequence reads: CASRESGGDQPQHF. The CDR3 nucleotides read TGTGCCAGCAGGGAATCAGGGGGCGATCAGCCCCAGCATTTT.

This chain uses TRBV19 with TRBJ2-6; D is possibly TRBD1 or TRBD2 (6 bases each). The CDR3 covers 16 residues. Germline V lookup: CDR1 LNHDA, CDR2 SQIVND (reference sequence). Between the trimmed V and J ends, which lost 3 bases and 0 bases, there was a span of 9 bases. The DNA for the CDR3 is TGTGCCAGTAGTATCGAGGGGGGCTCTGGGGCCAACGTCCTGACTTTC. Encoded protein: CASSIEGGSGANVLTF.

This clone was observed a handful of times. V and J are TRBV6-6 and TRBJ1-6; TRBD1 aligns across 9 bases. The CDR3 length is 15 residues. The germline V gene encodes CDR1 MNHNY and CDR2 SVGAGI (reference sequence). With 2 bases clipped from V and 7 bases from J, the junction kept 3 bases outside the gene matches. The CDR3 region is CASSYPGTGNSPLHF. The CDR3 DNA is TGTGCCAGCAGTTACCCCGGGACAGGGAATTCACCCCTCCACTTT.

V and J are TRBV14 and TRBJ2-7; no definite D call. CDR1 is SGHDN, CDR2 FVKESK, per germline. The CDR3 runs to 15 residues. The V and J ends lost 1 base and 3 bases respectively, with 13 bases between them. The CDR3 loop is CASSQGDTGIYEQYF. CDR3 coding DNA: TGTGCCAGCAGCCAAGGCGACACTGGGATCTACGAGCAGTACTTC.

The chain uses TRBV5-1 and TRBJ2-2; D call uncertain. The germline gives CDR1 SGHRS, CDR2 YFSETQ. The CDR3 consists of 14 residues. V dropped 0 bases and J dropped 3 bases, with 6 bases sitting between them. In DNA, the CDR3 is TGCGCCAGCAGCTTGGACGGTGACACCGGGGAGCTGTTTTTT. Translated: CASSLDGDTGELFF.

The rearrangement uses TRBV5-6 and TRBJ2-1; D gene ambiguous. Germline assignment: CDR1 SGHDT and CDR2 YYEEEE. The CDR3 contains 15 residues. V was trimmed by 9 bases and J by 5 bases, leaving 21 bases between them. The CDR3 region has the DNA TGTGCCACAACGGCCGGCTGGGGTTTGGACAATGAGCAGTTCTTC. Its translation is CATTAGWGLDNEQFF.

This clone was counted a single time. This chain joins TRBV7-8 and TRBJ2-7; TRBD1 aligns across 8 bases. Germline CDR1 and CDR2: SGHVS and FQNEAQ. J gave up 5 bases and V 5 bases, and 2 bases lay outside the gene matches. The CDR3 runs to 12 residues. CDR3 nucleotides: TGTGCCAGCAGCATGGACAGGGACGAGCAGTACTTC. Translating gives CASSMDRDEQYF.

The V gene is TRBV7-9, the J gene TRBJ1-2; 10 bases are shared with TRBD1. The germline V gene encodes CDR1 SEHNR and CDR2 FQNEAQ (reference sequence). The CDR3 runs to 14 residues. Trimming took 3 bases from V and 5 from J; bases not matched to a gene: 3. CDR3 DNA: TGTGCCAGCAGCTTCCCGGGACAGGGGTATGGCTACACCTTC. Amino acid sequence: CASSFPGQGYGYTF.

CDR3 DNA: TGCGCCAGCAGCTTGCAGCCCGGGTCCCCTAACTATGGCTACACCTTC. Translating it yields CASSLQPGSPNYGYTF. The V gene is TRBV5-1, the J gene TRBJ1-2; D gene unclear. Trimming took off 1 base at V and 0 bases at J, with 13 bases between the two ends. The CDR3 contains 16 residues. CDR1 is SGHRS, CDR2 YFSETQ, per germline. Full variable domain (outside the CDR3, taken from reference TRBV5-1 and TRBJ1-2): KAGVTQTPRYLIKTRGQQVTLSCSPISGHRSVSWYQQTPGQGLQFLFEYFSETQRNKGNFPGRFSGRQFSNSRSEMNVSTLELGDSALYLCASSLQPGSPNYGYTFGSGTRLTVV.

The chain recombines TRBV5-1 with TRBJ2-7; D perhaps matches TRBD1 (5 bases). V dropped 4 bases and J dropped 1 base, with 12 bases sitting between them. CDR3 length: 14 residues. Germline V gives CDR1 SGHRS, CDR2 YFSETQ. CDR3 sequence reads: CASSAQGVSYEQYF. CDR3 in DNA: TGCGCCAGCAGCGCCCAGGGTGTGTCCTACGAGCAGTACTTC.

The CDR3 loop reads CASSIGTGIIDTEAFF. The DNA of the CDR3 is TGTGCCAGCAGTATCGGGACAGGGATCATCGACACTGAAGCTTTCTTT. The chain recombines TRBV7-8 with TRBJ1-1; 9 bases match TRBD1. The germline CDR1 and CDR2 sequences are SGHVS and FQNEAQ. Unmatched junction bases numbered 11, after V lost 6 bases and J lost 3 bases. This CDR3 is 16 amino acids long.

This clone was found a few times. The junction differs from germline at one of its ends, possibly a read error. This chain joins TRBV5-6 and TRBJ1-6; 7 bases agree with TRBD1. The CDR3 spans 18 residues. Per germline, CDR1 SGHDT and CDR2 YYEEEE. The CDR3 nucleotides are TGTGCCAGCACCTTGGCGGTTTGGGACAGCCGCCAATACGCCCCCCTCCACTTT. This encodes CASTLAVWDSRQYAPLHF. Using reference TRBV5-6 and TRBJ1-6 for the parts outside the CDR3, the full variable domain is DAGVTQSPTHLIKTRGQQVTLRCSPKSGHDTVSWYQQALGQGPQFIFQYYEEEERQRGNFPDRFSGHQFPNYSSELNVNALLLGDSALYLCASTLAVWDSRQYAPLHFGNGTRLTVT.

Note on this clone: Additional DNA sequences in this sample encode the identical CDR3. The chain carries TRBV5-5 and TRBJ1-1; D gene unclear. The CDR3 has 14 amino acids. Germline V gives CDR1 SGHKS, CDR2 YYEKEE (reference sequence). Trimming removed 2 bases at V and 0 bases at J, with 8 bases between. This CDR3 reads CASSFRALNTEAFF. CDR3 bases: TGTGCCAGCAGCTTCCGGGCCTTGAACACTGAAGCTTTCTTT.

This clone was observed a handful of times. Here the CDR3 DNA reads TGTGCCATCAGTGAGCGGACAGGGTCTCAGCCCCAGCATTTT. Encoded protein: CAISERTGSQPQHF. The rearrangement uses TRBV10-3 and TRBJ1-5, with TRBD1 identical over 8 bases. Germline-derived CDR1 and CDR2 are ENHRY and SYGVKD. The CDR3 length is 14 residues. The trim removed 2 bases at V and 6 bases at J, leaving 3 bases unmatched.

The chain is built from TRBV2 and TRBJ2-7; D call uncertain. CDR3 length: 11 residues. Trimming took off 7 bases at V and 5 bases at J, with 9 bases between the two ends. Germline V lookup: CDR1 SNHLY, CDR2 FYNNEI. DNA for the CDR3: TGTGCCAGCAAACAGTTTAACGAGCAGTACTTC. It translates to CASKQFNEQYF.